This T cell receptor (beta chain) was identified in a study of shared clonotypes between healthy human individuals. Profiling relied on immunoSEQ multiplex PCR, and the TCRdb table lists in-frame clones only, not all of them. The table records some 2.1 million clones, 85% to 95% of them present only once. This CDR3 spans 13 amino acids. Trimming removed 2 bases from V and 1 base from J, with 6 bases in between. Per the germline V gene, CDR1 is KGHSH and CDR2 is LQKENI. With respect to this clone: The antigen is not known.

CD45RO-negative, CCR7-positively selected cells formed the naive CD8 fraction, excluding terminally differentiated effector memory CD45RA+ cells. Whole-study results and caveats: Only blood was sampled, and tissue TCR repertoires likely differ from blood ones. Across subsets, estimated richness was generally greater for naive than for memory populations.

Source material: naive CD8+ T cells sorted from blood. The receptor's source is a man between 18 and 35 years old in good health. The V call is TRBV18, the J call TRBJ2-7; no firm D call. The CDR3 region has the DNA TGTGCCAGCTCACCAATGCAGTCCTACGAGCAGTACTTC. Its protein product is CASSPMQSYEQYF.